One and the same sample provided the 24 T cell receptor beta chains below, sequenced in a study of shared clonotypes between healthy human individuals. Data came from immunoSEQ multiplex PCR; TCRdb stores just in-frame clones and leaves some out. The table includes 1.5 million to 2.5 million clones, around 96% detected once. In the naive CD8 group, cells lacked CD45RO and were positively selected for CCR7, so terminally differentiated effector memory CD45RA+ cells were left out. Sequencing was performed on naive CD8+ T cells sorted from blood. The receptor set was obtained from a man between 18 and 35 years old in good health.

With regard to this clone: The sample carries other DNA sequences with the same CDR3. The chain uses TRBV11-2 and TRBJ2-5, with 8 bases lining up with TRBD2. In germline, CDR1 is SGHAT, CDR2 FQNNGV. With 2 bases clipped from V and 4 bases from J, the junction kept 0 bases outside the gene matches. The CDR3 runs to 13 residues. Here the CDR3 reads CASSLLAGETQYF. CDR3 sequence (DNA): TGTGCCAGCAGCTTACTAGCGGGAGAGACCCAGTACTTC.

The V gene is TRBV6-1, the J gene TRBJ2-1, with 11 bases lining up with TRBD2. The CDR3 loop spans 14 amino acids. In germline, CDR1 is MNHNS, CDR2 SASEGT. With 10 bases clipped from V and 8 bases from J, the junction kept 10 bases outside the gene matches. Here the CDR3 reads CAIWPLAGEYEQFF. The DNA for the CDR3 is TGTGCCATTTGGCCACTAGCGGGAGAGTATGAGCAGTTCTTC.

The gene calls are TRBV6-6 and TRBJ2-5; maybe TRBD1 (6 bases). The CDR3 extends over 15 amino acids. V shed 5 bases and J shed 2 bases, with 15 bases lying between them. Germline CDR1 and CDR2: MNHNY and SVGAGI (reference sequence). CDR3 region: CASSAYLQGQETQYF. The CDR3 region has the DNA TGTGCCAGCAGTGCCTACCTACAGGGACAAGAGACCCAGTACTTC.

As DNA, the CDR3 is TGTGCCAGCAGTGACGGGGTAACAGGGGGGACTAATGAAAAACTGTTTTTT. Translated: CASSDGVTGGTNEKLFF. The chain recombines TRBV27 with TRBJ1-4; 8 bases agree with TRBD1. The ends lost 5 bases at V and 2 bases at J; junction bases unmatched: 10. The CDR3 is 17 amino acids. CDR1 and CDR2 from the germline V gene are MNHEY and SMNVEV (reference sequence).

CDR3 sequence: CASSPPGGTSSYEQYF. The CDR3 DNA reads as TGTGCCAGCAGCCCCCCGGGGGGAACGAGCTCCTACGAGCAGTACTTC. The gene calls are TRBV7-9 and TRBJ2-7; 7 nucleotides align to TRBD2. The CDR3 loop spans 16 amino acids. Trimming removed 5 bases from V and 0 bases from J; junction bases left unmatched: 10. CDR1 SEHNR and CDR2 FQNEAQ come from the germline V gene (reference sequence).

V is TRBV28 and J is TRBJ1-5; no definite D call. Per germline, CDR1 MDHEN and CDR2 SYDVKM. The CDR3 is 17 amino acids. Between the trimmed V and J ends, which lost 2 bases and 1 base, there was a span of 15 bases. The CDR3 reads CASSLLYPADSNQPQHF. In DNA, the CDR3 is TGTGCCAGCAGTTTACTCTACCCCGCCGACAGCAATCAGCCCCAGCATTTT.

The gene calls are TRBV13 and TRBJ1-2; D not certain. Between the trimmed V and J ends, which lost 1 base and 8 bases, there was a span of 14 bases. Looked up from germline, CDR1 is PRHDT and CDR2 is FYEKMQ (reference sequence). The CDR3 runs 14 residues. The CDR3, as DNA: TGTGCCAGCAGCTTAGAGAGGGCGTCGGGAGGCTACACCTTC. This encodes CASSLERASGGYTF.

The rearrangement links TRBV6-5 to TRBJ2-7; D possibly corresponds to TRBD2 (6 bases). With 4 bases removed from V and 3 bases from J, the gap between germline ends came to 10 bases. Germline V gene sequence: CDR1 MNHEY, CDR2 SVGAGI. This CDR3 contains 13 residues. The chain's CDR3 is CASSWGLLYEQYF. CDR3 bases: TGTGCCAGCAGTTGGGGACTGCTCTACGAGCAGTACTTC.

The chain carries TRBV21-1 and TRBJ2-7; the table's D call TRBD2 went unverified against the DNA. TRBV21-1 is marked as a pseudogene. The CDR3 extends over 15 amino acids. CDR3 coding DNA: TGTGCCAGCAGCAAAGGCTCGGAGGGCTCCTACGAGCAGTACTTC. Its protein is CASSKGSEGSYEQYF.

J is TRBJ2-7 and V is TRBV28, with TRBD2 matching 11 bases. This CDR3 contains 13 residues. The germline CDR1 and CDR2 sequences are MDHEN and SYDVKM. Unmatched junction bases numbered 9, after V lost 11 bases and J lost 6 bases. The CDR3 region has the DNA TGTGCCGGATCGGTAGCGGGGGGGCCCGAGCAGTACTTC. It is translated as CAGSVAGGPEQYF.

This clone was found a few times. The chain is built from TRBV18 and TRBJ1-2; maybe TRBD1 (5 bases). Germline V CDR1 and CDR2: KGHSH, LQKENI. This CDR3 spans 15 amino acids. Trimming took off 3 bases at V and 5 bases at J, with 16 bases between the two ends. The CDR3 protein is CASSPGQYVKYGYTF. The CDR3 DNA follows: TGTGCCAGCTCACCCGGACAATACGTGAAGTATGGCTACACCTTC.

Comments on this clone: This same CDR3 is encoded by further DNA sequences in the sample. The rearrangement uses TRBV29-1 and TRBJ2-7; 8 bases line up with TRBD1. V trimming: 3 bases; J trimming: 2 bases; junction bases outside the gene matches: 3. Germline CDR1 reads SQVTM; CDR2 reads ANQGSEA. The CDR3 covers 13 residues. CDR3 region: CSVEGTGTYEQYF. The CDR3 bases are TGCAGCGTTGAGGGGACAGGAACCTACGAGCAGTACTTC.

DNA for the CDR3: TGTGCCTGGGGCTACGTCGAGCTGTTTTTT. It codes for CAWGYVELFF. V and J are TRBV30 and TRBJ2-2; D is unclear. V lost 5 bases and J 11 bases, leaving 9 bases between the germline ends. CDR3 length equals 10 residues. Germline loops: CDR1 GTSNPN, CDR2 SVGIG (reference sequence).

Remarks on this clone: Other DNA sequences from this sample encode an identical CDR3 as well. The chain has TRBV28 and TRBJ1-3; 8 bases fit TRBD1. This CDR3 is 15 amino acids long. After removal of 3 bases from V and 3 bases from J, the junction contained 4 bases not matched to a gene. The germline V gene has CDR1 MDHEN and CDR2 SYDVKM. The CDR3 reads CASSFRGLSGNTIYF. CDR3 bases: TGTGCCAGCAGTTTCAGGGGGCTCAGTGGAAACACCATATATTTT.

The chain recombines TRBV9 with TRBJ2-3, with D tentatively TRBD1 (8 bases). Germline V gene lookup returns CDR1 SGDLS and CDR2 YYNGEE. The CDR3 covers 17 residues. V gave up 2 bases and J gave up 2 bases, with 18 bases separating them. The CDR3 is CASSVSGGTGPTDTQYF. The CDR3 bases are TGTGCCAGCAGCGTGTCCGGGGGGACAGGCCCCACAGATACGCAGTATTTT.

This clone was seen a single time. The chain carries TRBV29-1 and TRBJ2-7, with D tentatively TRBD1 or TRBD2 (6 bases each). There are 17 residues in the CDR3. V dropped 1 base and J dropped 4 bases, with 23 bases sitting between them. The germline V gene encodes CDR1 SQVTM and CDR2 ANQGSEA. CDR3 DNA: TGCAGCGTTGAAGTTACCGACGCGGGACACCCCAATTACGAGCAGTACTTC. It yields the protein CSVEVTDAGHPNYEQYF.

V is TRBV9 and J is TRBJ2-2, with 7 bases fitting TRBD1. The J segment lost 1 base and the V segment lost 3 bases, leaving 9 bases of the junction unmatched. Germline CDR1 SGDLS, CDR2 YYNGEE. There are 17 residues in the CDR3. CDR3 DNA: TGTGCCAGCAGCGGAAACACAGGGGTCGAGAACACCGGGGAGCTGTTTTTT. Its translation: CASSGNTGVENTGELFF.

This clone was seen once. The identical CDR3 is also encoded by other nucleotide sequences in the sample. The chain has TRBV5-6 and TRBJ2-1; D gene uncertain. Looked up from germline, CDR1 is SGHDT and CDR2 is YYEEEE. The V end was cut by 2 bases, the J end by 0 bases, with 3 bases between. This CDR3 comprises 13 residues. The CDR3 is CASSLSSYNEQFF. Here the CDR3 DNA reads TGTGCCAGCAGCTTAAGCTCCTACAATGAGCAGTTCTTC.

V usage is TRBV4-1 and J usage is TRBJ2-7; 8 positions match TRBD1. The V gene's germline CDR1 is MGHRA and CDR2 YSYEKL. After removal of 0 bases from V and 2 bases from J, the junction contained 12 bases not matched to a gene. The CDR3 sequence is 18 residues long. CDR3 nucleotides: TGCGCCAGCAGCCAAGACTCACACCTTCAGGGGGCGGCCTACGAGCAGTACTTC. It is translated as CASSQDSHLQGAAYEQYF.

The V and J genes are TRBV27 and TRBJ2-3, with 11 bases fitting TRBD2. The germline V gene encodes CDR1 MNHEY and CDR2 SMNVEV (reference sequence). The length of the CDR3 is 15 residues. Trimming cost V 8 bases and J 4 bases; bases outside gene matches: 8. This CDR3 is CASCVTSGSADTQYF. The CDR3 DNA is TGTGCCAGCTGCGTCACTAGCGGGAGCGCAGATACGCAGTATTTT.

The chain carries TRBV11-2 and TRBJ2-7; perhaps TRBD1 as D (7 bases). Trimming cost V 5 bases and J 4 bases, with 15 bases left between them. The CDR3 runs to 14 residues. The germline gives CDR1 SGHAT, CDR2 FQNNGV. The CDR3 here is CASSLRDREYEQYF. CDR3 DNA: TGTGCCAGCAGCCTGCGGGACAGAGAATACGAGCAGTACTTC.

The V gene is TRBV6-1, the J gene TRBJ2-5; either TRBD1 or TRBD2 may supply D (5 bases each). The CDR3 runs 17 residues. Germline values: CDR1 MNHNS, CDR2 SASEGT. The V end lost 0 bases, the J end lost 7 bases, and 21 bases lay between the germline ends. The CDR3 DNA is TGTGCCAGCAGTGAAGCCTTCGGGCGGCTCGATGGGGGGACCCAGTACTTC. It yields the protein CASSEAFGRLDGGTQYF.

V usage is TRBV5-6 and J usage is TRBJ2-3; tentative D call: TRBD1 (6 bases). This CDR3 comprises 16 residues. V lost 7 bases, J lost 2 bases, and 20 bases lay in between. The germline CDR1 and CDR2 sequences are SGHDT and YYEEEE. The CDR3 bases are TGTGCCAGCGAGCTGTTAATGCAGGGGCCCACAGATACGCAGTATTTT. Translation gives CASELLMQGPTDTQYF.

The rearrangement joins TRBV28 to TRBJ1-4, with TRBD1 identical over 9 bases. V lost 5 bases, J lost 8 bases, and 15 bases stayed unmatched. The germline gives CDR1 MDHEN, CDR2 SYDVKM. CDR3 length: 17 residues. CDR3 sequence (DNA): TGTGCCAGCAGTCTGGACTTCCTCGGGACAGGGTCCGAAAAACTGTTTTTT. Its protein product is CASSLDFLGTGSEKLFF.